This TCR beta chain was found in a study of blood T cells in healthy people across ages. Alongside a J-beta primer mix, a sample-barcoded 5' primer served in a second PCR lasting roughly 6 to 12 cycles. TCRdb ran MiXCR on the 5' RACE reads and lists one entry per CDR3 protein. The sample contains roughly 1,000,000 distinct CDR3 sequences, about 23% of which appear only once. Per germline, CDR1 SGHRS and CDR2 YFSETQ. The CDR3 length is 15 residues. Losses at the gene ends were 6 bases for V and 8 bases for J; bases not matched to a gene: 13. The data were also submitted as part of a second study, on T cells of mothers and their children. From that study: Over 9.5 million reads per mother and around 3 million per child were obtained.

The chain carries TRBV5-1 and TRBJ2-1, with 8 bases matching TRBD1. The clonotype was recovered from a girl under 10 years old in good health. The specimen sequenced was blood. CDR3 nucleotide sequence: TGCGCCAGCACCTGGCAGTGGCAGGGGGCGGATGAGCAGTTCTTC. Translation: CASTWQWQGADEQFF.